This T cell receptor (beta chain) was obtained from a study of OX40 agonist ivuxolimab in advanced cancers. Notes on the research overall: Ivuxolimab was a fully human IgG2 agonistic monoclonal antibody targeting the costimulatory receptor OX40 (CD134). Patients were allowed to have had prior anti-PD-1, anti-PD-L1 or anti-CTLA-4 therapy, and 30% to 40% of the dose-escalation patients had previously received checkpoint inhibitors. In the dose-escalation cohort, more than 75% of patients were male, and the mean age was approximately 64 years, with a range of roughly 20 to 80. Peripheral TCRbeta sequencing aimed to test whether ivuxolimab altered TCR sequence diversity and caused clonal T-cell expansion. Intravenous ivuxolimab was administered to patients every 2 weeks at six dose levels: 0.01, 0.1, 0.3, 1.5, 3 and 10 mg/kg. Of the roughly 50 dose-escalation patients, hepatocellular carcinoma was present in approximately 20, melanoma in approximately 15, renal cell carcinoma in 9 and head and neck cancer in 9. Partial responses occurred in three dose-escalation patients, of whom one had hepatocellular carcinoma and two had cutaneous melanoma. The monotherapy dose-escalation portion (N = 52 patients) of the phase I ivuxolimab trial is reported in the paper.

Patients with a history of autoimmune disease or receiving systemic immunosuppression were excluded from the trial. Peripheral blood for TCR sequencing was collected from all dose cohorts at baseline, on cycle 4 day 1, and on cycle 7 day 1. Samples were obtained from an open-label, multicenter, first-in-human phase I dose-escalation trial of ivuxolimab. Adults with locally advanced or metastatic melanoma, renal cell, hepatocellular, or head and neck squamous cell carcinoma were enrolled in the trial. CD4+ and CD8+ T cells were sorted separately from peripheral blood before TCR sequencing. Of note for this clone: The specificity of this receptor is unknown. Per-nucleotide qualities are absent, and no much larger clonotype sits a single base away.

Genomic DNA was extracted from sorted cells for sequencing of the TCRbeta CDR3 region. The immunoSEQ Assay was used for sequencing of TCRbeta CDR3 regions. Here the immuneACCESS table is served through TCRdb, limited to in-frame sequences with V and J called. Missing clones are a known gap in these copies; in checked studies unresolved V genes cover under half, and the rest lacks a known reason. Across this sample there are about 32,000 clones, with less than 90% seen only once. About 20% of the sample goes to the ten largest clones. Summary of the overall study and its limitations: Which antigens the clonally expanded peripheral T cells were specific for was not determined. On average, CD8+ T cells showed more expanded clones than CD4+ T cells after ivuxolimab. At doses of 0.1 to 3.0 mg/kg, clonal expansion of both CD4+ and CD8+ blood T cells was observed from baseline to week 6. Low levels of normalized T-cell clonal expansion were also seen in some patients who did not respond. In partial responders in the 0.1-3.0 mg/kg groups, normalized peripheral clonal expansion was found to be among the lowest, especially among CD8+ T cells.

Unmatched junction bases come to 5, with V trimmed by 4 bases and J by 1 base. Counted from cysteine to phenylalanine, this CDR3 has 15 amino acids. Only the CDR3 DNA stays, 45 bases, in frame from base 1. According to the germline V gene, CDR1 reads SGHTS and CDR2 reads YDEGEE. This chain joins TRBV5-8 to TRBJ2-1; the central 7 bases match TRBD2. The sequence was collected from an adult with an advanced solid tumor such as melanoma, head and neck, liver or kidney cancer. Sequenced material: CD4+ or CD8+ T cells sorted from blood, taken in a trial of the OX40 agonist ivuxolimab. The CDR3 is CASSPGLGSYNEQFF. The DNA sequence is given as TGTGCCAGCAGCCCTGGACTAGGATCCTACAATGAGCAGTTCTTC.